Presented here are 2 T cell receptor beta chains from one specimen sequenced in a study of blood T cell repertoires in COVID-19. Profiled with immunoSEQ multiplex PCR; TCRdb holds only in-frame clones, not every one. The table shows 170,000 or so clones, with over 80% occurring only once. Sample: peripheral blood. Source of these receptors: a woman aged 70 to 79 with COVID-19, enrolled during active disease.

The CDR3 spells CASTRSRGTGELFF. Written as DNA, the CDR3 is TGTGCCAGCACCAGGTCCAGGGGAACCGGGGAGCTGTTTTTT. The chain employs TRBV2 and TRBJ2-2; perhaps TRBD1 as D (6 bases). V was pared by 7 bases and J by 5 bases, with 14 bases between. The length of the CDR3 is 14 residues. The V gene's germline CDR1 is SNHLY and CDR2 FYNNEI.

Turning to this clone: Relative to the germline gene, one junction end is altered; a read error may explain this. This chain joins TRBV6-5 and TRBJ1-6; TRBD1 agrees at 7 bases. This CDR3 is 14 amino acids long. CDR1 and CDR2 (germline): MNHEY, SVGAGI. CDR3 sequence: CASRYSQGNSPLHF. The CDR3 nucleotides read TGTGCCAGCAGATACTCACAGGGGAATTCACCCCTCCACTTT.